This entry lists 10 T cell receptor beta chains sequenced from one sample in a study of T-cell reconstitution after alpha-beta-depleted transplantation in children. Library preparation (for TCRbeta) was performed with unique molecular identifiers. TCRdb passed the PCR reads through MiXCR, listing each CDR3 protein once. Among 450,000 to 600,000 distinct CDR3 sequences listed, roughly 13% were seen once. Material: PBMCs, mostly from graft donor cells, obtained 360 days after TCRalphabeta/CD19-depleted stem cell transplant. All receptors derive from a male patient younger than 18 who had a stem cell transplant for acute myeloid leukemia, so the T cells may come from the graft donor.

This clonotype was picked up a small number of times. This rearrangement joins TRBV6-5 to TRBJ2-3; TRBD2 matches at 10 bases. The CDR3 runs 16 residues. Trimming removed 2 bases from V and 7 bases from J; junction bases left unmatched: 9. Germline values: CDR1 MNHEY, CDR2 SVGAGI. CDR3 nucleotides: TGTGCCAGCAGTTACGGCCTAGCGGGAGACCCTCATACGCAGTATTTT. Its protein product is CASSYGLAGDPHTQYF.

This clonotype was detected a few times. The chain recombines TRBV10-3 with TRBJ1-2, with 9 bases fitting TRBD1. The ends lost 6 bases at V and 4 bases at J; junction bases unmatched: 6. CDR1 and CDR2 from the germline V gene are ENHRY and SYGVKD. The CDR3 consists of 14 residues. The CDR3 is CAISPGTGSYGYTF. Here the CDR3 DNA reads TGTGCCATCAGCCCCGGGACAGGGTCCTATGGCTACACCTTC.

This sequence joins TRBV7-9 and TRBJ2-3, with 7 bases that match TRBD2. Germline assignment: CDR1 SEHNR and CDR2 FQNEAQ (reference sequence). The CDR3 covers 15 residues. Trimming at V came to 1 base and at J to 5 bases, leaving 6 bases not matched to a gene. The CDR3 nucleotides are TGTGCCAGCAGCTTAGAAAGCGGGACCGGAGATACGCAGTATTTT. Its protein is CASSLESGTGDTQYF.

This clonotype was counted many times. The gene calls are TRBV5-6 and TRBJ2-1; no clear D. The CDR3 loop spans 12 amino acids. The V gene's germline CDR1 is SGHDT and CDR2 YYEEEE. V was cut by 0 bases and J by 9 bases, with 7 bases left in between. CDR3 in DNA: TGTGCCAGCAGCTTGGCGCCCGGTGAGCAGTTCTTC. Translation: CASSLAPGEQFF.

This chain joins TRBV15 and TRBJ2-7, with D perhaps TRBD2 (6 bases). Germline CDR1 LNHNV, CDR2 YYDKDF (reference sequence). Trimming left V 6 bases short and J 3 bases short, with 18 bases between. CDR3 length: 15 residues. This chain's CDR3 is CATSRRTTPFYEQYF. DNA of the CDR3: TGTGCCACCAGTAGAAGGACTACCCCATTCTACGAGCAGTACTTC.

This clonotype has a count of ten or more. The J gene is TRBJ2-7, the V gene TRBV28; D may match TRBD1 or TRBD2 (5 bases each). Germline CDR1 reads MDHEN; CDR2 reads SYDVKM. Deletions cut 5 bases from V and 3 bases from J, with 17 bases between. The CDR3 runs 15 residues. DNA of the CDR3: TGTGCCAGCAGTAACCGCCGGGGCACGATCTACGAGCAGTACTTC. Amino acid sequence: CASSNRRGTIYEQYF.

The table lists this clonotype with many counts. The chain recombines TRBV27 with TRBJ2-7; possibly TRBD2 for D (5 bases). V was trimmed by 2 bases and J by 6 bases, leaving 17 bases between them. Germline values: CDR1 MNHEY, CDR2 SMNVEV (reference sequence). The CDR3 totals 15 residues. CDR3: CASSLKASSRSEQYF. The CDR3 nucleotides are TGTGCCAGCAGTTTAAAGGCTAGCAGTCGTTCCGAGCAGTACTTC.

This clonotype was seen at least ten times. This chain joins TRBV29-1 and TRBJ2-7; 13 positions agree with TRBD2. The CDR3 length is 14 residues. Germline values: CDR1 SQVTM, CDR2 ANQGSEA. V lost 4 bases and J lost 6; bases outside the gene matches: 6. The CDR3 nucleotides read TGCAGCGTTGGCCGGACTAGCGGGGGAACCGAGCAGTACTTC. Translation gives CSVGRTSGGTEQYF.

This clonotype was seen ten or more times. The chain combines TRBV5-1 with TRBJ2-3, with D maybe TRBD2 (6 bases). Per the germline V gene, CDR1 is SGHRS and CDR2 is YFSETQ. The CDR3 has 15 residues. V lost 3 bases and J 3 bases, leaving 14 bases between the germline ends. The CDR3: CASSWGDPTTDTQYF. In DNA, the CDR3 is TGCGCCAGCAGCTGGGGGGACCCAACGACAGATACGCAGTATTTT.

The chain is built from TRBV10-3 and TRBJ1-5; no definite D call. The CDR3 is 12 amino acids. V was clipped by 10 bases and J by 4 bases, with 11 bases between them. CDR1 is ENHRY, CDR2 SYGVKD, per germline. The CDR3 here is CASRGLNQPQHF. In DNA form, the CDR3 reads TGTGCCAGCCGAGGGTTAAATCAGCCCCAGCATTTT.